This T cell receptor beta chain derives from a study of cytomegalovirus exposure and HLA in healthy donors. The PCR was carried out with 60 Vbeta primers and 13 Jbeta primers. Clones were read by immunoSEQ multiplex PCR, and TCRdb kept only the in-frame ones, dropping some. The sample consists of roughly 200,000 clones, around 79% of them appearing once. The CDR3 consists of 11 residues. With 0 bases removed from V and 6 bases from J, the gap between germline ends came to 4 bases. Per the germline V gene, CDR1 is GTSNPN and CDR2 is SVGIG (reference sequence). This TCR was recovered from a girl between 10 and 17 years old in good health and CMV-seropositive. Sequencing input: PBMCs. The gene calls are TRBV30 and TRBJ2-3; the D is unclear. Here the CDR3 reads CAWSVTDTQYF. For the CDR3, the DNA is TGTGCCTGGAGTGTAACTGATACGCAGTATTTT.